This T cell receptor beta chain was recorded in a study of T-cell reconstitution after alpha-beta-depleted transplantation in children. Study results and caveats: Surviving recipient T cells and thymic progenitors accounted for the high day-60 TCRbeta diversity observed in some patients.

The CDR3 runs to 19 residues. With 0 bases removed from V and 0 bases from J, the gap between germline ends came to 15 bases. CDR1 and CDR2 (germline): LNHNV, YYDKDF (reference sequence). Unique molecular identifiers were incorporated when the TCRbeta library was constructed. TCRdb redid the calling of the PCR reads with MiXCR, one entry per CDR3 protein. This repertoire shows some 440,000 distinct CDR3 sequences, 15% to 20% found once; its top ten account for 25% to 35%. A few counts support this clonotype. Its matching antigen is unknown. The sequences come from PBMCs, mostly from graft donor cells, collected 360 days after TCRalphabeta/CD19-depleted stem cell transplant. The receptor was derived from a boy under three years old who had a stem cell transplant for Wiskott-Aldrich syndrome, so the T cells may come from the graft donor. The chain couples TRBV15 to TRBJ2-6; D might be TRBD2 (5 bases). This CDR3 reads CATSRDRGLSLSGANVLTF. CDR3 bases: TGTGCCACCAGCAGAGATAGAGGGCTTTCCCTCTCTGGGGCCAACGTCCTGACTTTC.